The source of this TCR beta chain is a study of blood T cells in healthy people across ages. Using a J-beta primer mix together with a sample-barcoded 5' primer, a second PCR was run for roughly 6 to 11 cycles. Using its own MiXCR run on the 5' RACE reads, TCRdb lists one record per CDR3 protein. The sample has some 1.7 million distinct CDR3 sequences, approximately 30% seen once; the top ten hold 7.7%. Per germline, CDR1 SGHVS and CDR2 FQNEAQ. CDR3 length: 15 residues. Losses at the gene ends were 5 bases for V and 6 bases for J; bases not matched to a gene: 11. The receptor was derived from a young woman in good health. Sequencing was done on a sample of blood. The J gene is TRBJ2-3, the V gene TRBV7-8; 7 positions match TRBD2. In DNA form, the CDR3 reads TGTGCCAGCAGCCCCCGTTGGCGGGAGTTGGATACGCAGTATTTT. Protein: CASSPRWRELDTQYF.